These 29 T cell receptor beta chains originate from one sample sequenced in a study of beta chain features in type 1 diabetes. Isolated RNA was reverse transcribed in full, so expressed TCRB transcripts were sequenced. Sequencing used immunoSEQ multiplex PCR; TCRdb keeps in-frame clones, though not all of them. The sample holds about 180,000 clones, about 13% seen once. Sequencing was carried out using central memory CD4+ T cells from blood. The receptors here all came from a woman between 18 and 30 years old in good health.

The gene calls are TRBV4-2 and TRBJ1-1, with D hard to call. V was clipped by 3 bases and J by 1 base, with 9 bases between them. This CDR3 has 14 residues. CDR1 is LGHNA and CDR2 is YNFKEQ in the germline V gene. This CDR3 is CASSHPRWNTEAFF. The CDR3 coding sequence is TGTGCCAGCAGCCACCCCCGGTGGAACACTGAAGCTTTCTTT.

The chain has TRBV4-2 and TRBJ2-3; a possible D gene is TRBD2 (8 bases). Germline lookup yields CDR1 LGHNA and CDR2 YNFKEQ. This CDR3 region has 17 residues. V was cut by 0 bases and J by 7 bases, with 20 bases left in between. The CDR3 DNA follows: TGTGCCAGCAGCCAAGATAGGGGGCCTAGCGGGCTGAATACGCAGTATTTT. Translation gives CASSQDRGPSGLNTQYF.

The chain joins TRBV5-4 to TRBJ1-2, with D unclear. Germline V gene data show CDR1 as SGHNT and CDR2 as YYREEE (reference sequence). The CDR3 is made up of 13 amino acids. V was trimmed by 2 bases and J by 4 bases, leaving 9 bases between them. CDR3 coding DNA: TGTGCCAGCAGCTTTACCGGGATCTATGGCTACACCTTC. Encoded protein: CASSFTGIYGYTF.

This clone was detected only a few times. The genes are TRBV18 and TRBJ2-1; TRBD1 matches at 9 bases. The CDR3 sequence is 14 residues long. Germline V CDR1 and CDR2: KGHSH, LQKENI. Losses at the gene ends were 6 bases for V and 4 bases for J; bases not matched to a gene: 4. The CDR3 reads CASSRDRDYNEQFF. For the CDR3, the DNA is TGTGCCAGCTCTCGGGACAGGGATTACAATGAGCAGTTCTTC. The complete variable domain, with remaining parts taken from reference TRBV18 and TRBJ2-1, reads NAGVMQNPRHLVRRRGQEARLRCSPMKGHSHVYWYRQLPEEGLKFMVYLQKENIIDESGMPKERFSAEFPKEGPSILRIQQVVRGDSAAYFCASSRDRDYNEQFFGPGTRLTVL.

This clone was observed many times. The J gene is TRBJ2-7, the V gene TRBV19, with TRBD2 matching over 7 bases. Germline V gives CDR1 LNHDA, CDR2 SQIVND (reference sequence). V shed 4 bases and J 5 bases; nucleotides not matched to a gene: 17. The CDR3 is made up of 17 amino acids. CDR3 bases: TGTGCCAGTAGTAACCCCTACTCACTAGCGAGGGCGGACGAGCAGTACTTC. Its protein product is CASSNPYSLARADEQYF.

There are a few counts of this clone. The gene calls are TRBV7-3 and TRBJ1-2, with TRBD1 matching over 8 bases. Trimming cost V 4 bases and J 8 bases; bases outside gene matches: 3. Per the germline V gene, CDR1 is SGHTA and CDR2 is FQGTGA. The CDR3 spans 12 residues. Written as DNA, the CDR3 is TGTGCCAGCAGCTCCAGGGGGCGGGGCTACACCTTC. Translated, it gives CASSSRGRGYTF.

This CDR3 is CASSPLATSPTQYF. The CDR3, as DNA: TGCGCCAGCAGCCCCCTCGCCACCAGTCCGACCCAGTACTTC. The rearrangement uses TRBV5-1 and TRBJ2-5, with D unresolved. The CDR3 consists of 14 residues. Germline lookup yields CDR1 SGHRS and CDR2 YFSETQ. Trimming cost V 4 bases and J 7 bases, with 17 bases left between them.

This chain joins TRBV18 and TRBJ2-7; 7 bases agree with TRBD1. There are 14 residues in the CDR3. Trimming removed 3 bases from V and 2 bases from J; junction bases left unmatched: 4. Germline V gene data show CDR1 as KGHSH and CDR2 as LQKENI. The CDR3 protein is CASSPSTGAYEQYF. The CDR3 nucleotides read TGTGCCAGCTCACCCTCAACAGGGGCCTACGAGCAGTACTTC.

The chain couples TRBV6-1 to TRBJ2-7, with 11 nucleotides matching TRBD1. Germline V gene data show CDR1 as MNHNS and CDR2 as SASEGT. The CDR3 has 14 residues. Unmatched junction bases numbered 4, after V lost 8 bases and J lost 1 base. The CDR3 region is CASGGDRGSYEQYF. The CDR3 DNA reads TGTGCCAGCGGAGGGGACAGGGGGTCCTACGAGCAGTACTTC.

The V and J genes are TRBV2 and TRBJ1-5, with D uncertain. The length of the CDR3 is 14 residues. V gave up 4 bases and J gave up 7 bases, with 14 bases separating them. Per germline, CDR1 SNHLY and CDR2 FYNNEI. The CDR3 loop reads CASSVFTASQPQHF. For the CDR3, the DNA is TGTGCCAGCAGTGTATTTACCGCGTCCCAGCCCCAGCATTTT. The full variable domain, with the rest looked up from reference TRBV2 and TRBJ1-5, is EPEVTQTPSHQVTQMGQEVILRCVPISNHLYFYWYRQILGQKVEFLVSFYNNEISEKSEIFDDQFSVERPDGSNFTLKIRSTKLEDSAMYFCASSVFTASQPQHFGDGTRLSIL.

The CDR3 sequence: CASRREGSYNEQFF. CDR3 in DNA: TGTGCCAGCAGGCGGGAGGGCTCGTACAATGAGCAGTTCTTC. The V call is TRBV7-9, the J call TRBJ2-1; 9 bases align to TRBD2. The V and J ends lost 6 bases and 4 bases, in that order; junction bases with no gene match: 4. Per the germline V gene, CDR1 is SEHNR and CDR2 is FQNEAQ (reference sequence). This CDR3 region has 14 residues.

This clone was recorded a few times. The chain carries TRBV7-8 and TRBJ2-5; maybe TRBD2 (6 bases). V was trimmed by 2 bases and J by 1 base, leaving 11 bases between them. CDR1 and CDR2 from the germline V gene are SGHVS and FQNEAQ. The CDR3 has 15 amino acids. The CDR3 region is CASSLFHGSQETQYF. The CDR3 nucleotides are TGTGCCAGCAGCTTATTTCACGGGAGCCAAGAGACCCAGTACTTC.

The chain is built from TRBV29-1 and TRBJ2-3, with D unresolved. Per the germline V gene, CDR1 is SQVTM and CDR2 is ANQGSEA. V was pared by 5 bases and J by 3 bases, with 6 bases between. CDR3 length: 11 residues. CDR3 region: CSVSPTDTQYF. The CDR3, as DNA: TGCAGCGTTTCTCCTACAGATACGCAGTATTTT.

The chain links TRBV28 to TRBJ2-3, with D possibly TRBD2 on 6 matching bases. This CDR3 is 14 amino acids long. Germline CDR1 is MDHEN and CDR2 is SYDVKM. The ends were cut back, 5 bases at V and 8 bases at J, with 17 bases in the middle. The CDR3 loop is CASSGHMGTFTQYF. The CDR3 DNA reads TGTGCCAGCAGTGGACATATGGGGACTTTTACGCAGTATTTT.

The V gene is TRBV30, the J gene TRBJ1-2, with 7 positions matching TRBD1. The length of the CDR3 is 14 residues. V gave up 5 bases and J gave up 4 bases; unmatched junction bases: 10. Per the germline V gene, CDR1 is GTSNPN and CDR2 is SVGIG (reference sequence). This chain's CDR3 is CAWVGTAFSYGYTF. CDR3 DNA: TGTGCCTGGGTCGGGACAGCATTTAGCTATGGCTACACCTTC.

The chain combines TRBV18 with TRBJ1-2; maybe TRBD1 (5 bases). Germline V gene sequence: CDR1 KGHSH, CDR2 LQKENI. The CDR3 sequence is 19 residues long. Trimming took off 0 bases at V and 0 bases at J, with 20 bases between the two ends. The CDR3 here is CASSPPISVTAQANYGYTF. The CDR3 DNA reads TGTGCCAGCTCACCACCGATAAGTGTGACAGCGCAAGCTAACTATGGCTACACCTTC.

This clone appeared a few times. This chain connects TRBV18 to TRBJ2-7; TRBD1 might be the D (6 bases). Per germline, CDR1 KGHSH and CDR2 LQKENI. CDR3 length: 13 residues. Trimming shortened V by 3 bases and J by 6 bases, and 12 bases separated the two germline ends. The CDR3 coding sequence is TGTGCCAGCTCACCGGGGACAACACCCGAGCAGTACTTC. It specifies CASSPGTTPEQYF.

This sequence joins TRBV5-4 and TRBJ1-2; D remains unclear. The germline gives CDR1 SGHNT, CDR2 YYREEE (reference sequence). The CDR3 is 13 residues long. V lost 4 bases and J lost 5, with 12 bases in between. For the CDR3, the DNA is TGTGCCAGCAGCCTGGACGGAGCTTATGGCTACACCTTC. It is translated as CASSLDGAYGYTF.

V and J are TRBV30 and TRBJ2-2; 7 bases are shared with TRBD1. The J segment lost 1 base and the V segment lost 3 bases, leaving 2 bases of the junction unmatched. The germline V gene has CDR1 GTSNPN and CDR2 SVGIG (reference sequence). The CDR3 covers 14 residues. This chain's CDR3 is CAWRTGMNTGELFF. CDR3 sequence (DNA): TGTGCCTGGAGGACAGGGATGAACACCGGGGAGCTGTTTTTT.

This clone came up a few times. The V gene is TRBV2, the J gene TRBJ1-5; unclear D gene. Germline V gene lookup returns CDR1 SNHLY and CDR2 FYNNEI. CDR3 length: 13 residues. V lost 7 bases to trimming and J lost 0 bases, with 7 bases between them. This CDR3 is CASMRDSNQPQHF. DNA for the CDR3: TGTGCCAGCATGCGGGATAGCAATCAGCCCCAGCATTTT.

The V gene is TRBV30, the J gene TRBJ2-3; 8 bases fit TRBD1. V lost 0 bases and J lost 4; bases outside the gene matches: 6. Germline CDR1 reads GTSNPN; CDR2 reads SVGIG (reference sequence). There are 15 residues in the CDR3. CDR3 coding DNA: TGTGCCTGGAGTGTACCCAGGGGGCAGGCAGATACGCAGTATTTT. Protein: CAWSVPRGQADTQYF. Supplemented by reference TRBV30 and TRBJ2-3, the full variable domain reads SQTIHQWPATLVQPVGSPLSLECTVEGTSNPNLYWYRQAAGRGLQLLFYSVGIGQISSEVPQNLSASRPQDRQFILSSKKLLLSDSGFYLCAWSVPRGQADTQYFGPGTRLTVL.

The V call is TRBV4-2, the J call TRBJ2-7; D is perhaps TRBD2 (5 bases). The V gene's germline CDR1 is LGHNA and CDR2 YNFKEQ. This CDR3 has 15 residues. V was shortened by 0 bases and J by 8 bases, with 17 bases between the two germline ends. The CDR3 DNA is TGTGCCAGCAGCCAAGAAGGAGGTGGCCCCCCGCAGCAGTACTTC. It codes for CASSQEGGGPPQQYF.

V gene TRBV19 combines with J gene TRBJ1-1; 7 bases map to TRBD1. V lost 10 bases to trimming and J lost 1 base; unmatched junction nucleotides: 6. The CDR3 runs 13 residues. Per the germline V gene, CDR1 is LNHDA and CDR2 is SQIVND (reference sequence). The CDR3 is CATSDRANTEAFF. The CDR3 DNA is TGTGCCACCTCAGACAGGGCGAACACTGAAGCTTTCTTT.

This clone was seen only a few times. This sequence joins TRBV28 and TRBJ1-2, with 8 bases lining up with TRBD1. The CDR3 runs to 15 residues. CDR1 is MDHEN, CDR2 SYDVKM, per germline. J lost 6 bases, V lost 6 bases, and 12 bases had no gene match. The CDR3 is CASRILKTGVDGYTF. CDR3 DNA sequence: TGTGCCAGCAGGATCCTGAAGACAGGGGTCGATGGCTACACCTTC.

The chain has TRBV5-4 and TRBJ2-1, with D perhaps TRBD1 (6 bases). V lost 0 bases and J 7 bases, leaving 14 bases between the germline ends. CDR3 length: 15 amino acids. Germline assignment: CDR1 SGHNT and CDR2 YYREEE (reference sequence). The CDR3 loop is CASSLEDRRGNEQFF. The CDR3 nucleotides read TGTGCCAGCAGCTTGGAGGACAGAAGAGGGAATGAGCAGTTCTTC. The complete variable domain, with remaining parts taken from reference TRBV5-4 and TRBJ2-1, reads ETGVTQSPTHLIKTRGQQVTLRCSSQSGHNTVSWYQQALGQGPQFIFQYYREEENGRGNFPPRFSGLQFPNYSSELNVNALELDDSALYLCASSLEDRRGNEQFFGPGTRLTVL.

In this sample, this clone turned up a few times. V is TRBV30 and J is TRBJ1-5; a weak D match, TRBD1 (5 bases). The CDR3 totals 14 residues. Germline values: CDR1 GTSNPN, CDR2 SVGIG (reference sequence). The V and J ends lost 2 bases and 4 bases respectively, with 12 bases between them. The CDR3 here is CAWSSGLGNQPQHF. The CDR3 bases are TGTGCCTGGAGTTCAGGGTTAGGGAATCAGCCCCAGCATTTT.

The sample holds a few counts of this clone. This chain links TRBV6-6 with TRBJ2-6; D uncertain. Germline CDR1 is MNHNY and CDR2 is SVGAGI (reference sequence). Trimming cost V 6 bases and J 2 bases, with 14 bases left between them. The length of the CDR3 is 16 residues. CDR3 bases: TGTGCCAGCAGAGGCCAGGTATTGGCTGGGGCCAACGTCCTGACTTTC. It yields the protein CASRGQVLAGANVLTF.

This clone was counted between two and nine times. The rearrangement joins TRBV29-1 to TRBJ2-2; 8 positions agree with TRBD2. This CDR3 spans 14 amino acids. CDR1 is SQVTM and CDR2 is ANQGSEA in the germline V gene. V was clipped by 3 bases and J by 7 bases; unmatched bases: 7. The CDR3 loop is CSVDSGRKVGELFF. For the CDR3, the DNA is TGCAGCGTTGACAGCGGGAGAAAGGTCGGGGAGCTGTTTTTT.

V is TRBV6-5 and J is TRBJ1-1; possible D gene TRBD1, 5 bases. The CDR3 extends over 13 amino acids. Trimming took off 6 bases at V and 2 bases at J, with 10 bases between the two ends. Germline loops: CDR1 MNHEY, CDR2 SVGAGI. The CDR3 here is CASRLDRNTEAFF. The CDR3 region has the DNA TGTGCCAGCAGACTCGACAGAAACACTGAAGCTTTCTTT.